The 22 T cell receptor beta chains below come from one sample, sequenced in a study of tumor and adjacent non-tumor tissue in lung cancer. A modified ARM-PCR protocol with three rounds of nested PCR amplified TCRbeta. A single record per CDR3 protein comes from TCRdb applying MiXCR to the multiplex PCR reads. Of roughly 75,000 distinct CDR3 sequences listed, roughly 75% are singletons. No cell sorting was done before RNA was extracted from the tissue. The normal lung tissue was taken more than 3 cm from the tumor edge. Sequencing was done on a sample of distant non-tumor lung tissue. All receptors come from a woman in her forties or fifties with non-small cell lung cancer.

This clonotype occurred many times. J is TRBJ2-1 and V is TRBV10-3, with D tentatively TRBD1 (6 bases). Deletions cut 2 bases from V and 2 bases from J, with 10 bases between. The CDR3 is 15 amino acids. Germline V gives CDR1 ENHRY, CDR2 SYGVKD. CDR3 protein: CAISERQATYNEQFF. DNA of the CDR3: TGTGCCATCAGTGAGAGACAGGCAACCTACAATGAGCAGTTCTTC.

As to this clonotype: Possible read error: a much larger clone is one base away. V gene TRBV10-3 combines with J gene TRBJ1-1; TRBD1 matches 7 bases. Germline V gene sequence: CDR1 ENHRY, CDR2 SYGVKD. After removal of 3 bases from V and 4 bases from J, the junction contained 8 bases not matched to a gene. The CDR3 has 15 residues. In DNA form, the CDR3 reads TGTGCCATCAGTGACTCAGGACAGGTAGGCACTGAAGCTTTCTTT. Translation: CAISDSGQVGTEAFF.

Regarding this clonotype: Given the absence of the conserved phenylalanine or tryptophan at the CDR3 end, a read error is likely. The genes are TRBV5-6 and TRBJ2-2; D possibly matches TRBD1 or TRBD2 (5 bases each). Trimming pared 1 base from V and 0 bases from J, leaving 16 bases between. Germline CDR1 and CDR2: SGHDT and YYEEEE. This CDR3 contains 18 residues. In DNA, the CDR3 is TGTGCCAGCAGCTTGCTGGCGGGTCCCAGGGCGAACACCGGGGAGCTGTTTCTT. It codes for CASSLLAGPRANTGELFL.

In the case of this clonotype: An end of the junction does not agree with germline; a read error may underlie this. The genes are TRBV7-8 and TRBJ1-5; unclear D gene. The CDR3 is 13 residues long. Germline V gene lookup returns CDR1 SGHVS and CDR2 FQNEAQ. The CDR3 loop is CASNLLREEPQHF. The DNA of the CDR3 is TGTGCCAGCAACTTACTTCGCGAGGAGCCCCAGCATTTT.

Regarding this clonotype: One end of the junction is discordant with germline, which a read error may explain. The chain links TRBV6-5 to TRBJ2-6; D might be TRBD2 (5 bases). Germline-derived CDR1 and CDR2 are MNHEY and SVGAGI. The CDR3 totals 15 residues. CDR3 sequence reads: CASSYEGSGPNVLTF. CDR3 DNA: TGTGCCAGCAGTTACGAGGGCTCTGGGCCCAACGTCCTGACTTTT.

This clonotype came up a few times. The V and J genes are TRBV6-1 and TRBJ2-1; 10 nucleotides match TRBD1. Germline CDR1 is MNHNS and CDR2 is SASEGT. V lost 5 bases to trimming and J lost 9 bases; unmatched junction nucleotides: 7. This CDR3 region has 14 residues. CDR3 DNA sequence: TGTGCCAGCAGTTGGACAGGGGGTAACAGTGAGCAGTTCTTC. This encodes CASSWTGGNSEQFF.

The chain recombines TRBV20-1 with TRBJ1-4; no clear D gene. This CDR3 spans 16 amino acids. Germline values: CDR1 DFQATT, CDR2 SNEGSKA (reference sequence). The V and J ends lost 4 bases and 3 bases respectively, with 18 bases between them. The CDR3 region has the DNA TGCAGTGCTAAAACATTCGGAGGAAGGTCTAATGAAAAACTGTTTTTT. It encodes CSAKTFGGRSNEKLFF.

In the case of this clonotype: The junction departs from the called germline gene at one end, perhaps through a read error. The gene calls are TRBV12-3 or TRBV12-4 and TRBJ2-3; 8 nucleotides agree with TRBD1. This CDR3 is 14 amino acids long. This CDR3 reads CASSVRQGTDTQYF. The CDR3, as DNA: TGTGCAAGCAGCGTACGACAGGGGACAGATACGCAGTATTTT.

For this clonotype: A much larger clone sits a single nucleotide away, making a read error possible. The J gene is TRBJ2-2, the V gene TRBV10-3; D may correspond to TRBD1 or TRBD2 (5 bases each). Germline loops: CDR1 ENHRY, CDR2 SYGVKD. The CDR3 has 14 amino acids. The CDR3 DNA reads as TGTGCCACCGCCGGGACGGATAACACCGGGGAGCCGTTTTTT. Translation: CATAGTDNTGEPFF.

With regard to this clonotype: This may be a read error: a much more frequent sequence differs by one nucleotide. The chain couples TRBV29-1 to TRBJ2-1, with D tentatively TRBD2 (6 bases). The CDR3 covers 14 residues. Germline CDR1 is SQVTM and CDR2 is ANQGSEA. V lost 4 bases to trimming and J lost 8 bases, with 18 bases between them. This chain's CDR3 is CSVVWLVGGYEQFF. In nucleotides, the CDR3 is TGCAGCGTTGTTTGGCTAGTGGGAGGATATGAGCAGTTCTTC.

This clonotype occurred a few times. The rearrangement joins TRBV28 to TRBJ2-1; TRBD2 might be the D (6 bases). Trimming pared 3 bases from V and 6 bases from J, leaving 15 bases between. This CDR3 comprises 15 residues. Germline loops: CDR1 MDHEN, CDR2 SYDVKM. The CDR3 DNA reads TGTGCCAGCAGTTTTCGGGGGAGTGGTAGCAATGAGCAGTTCTTC. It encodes CASSFRGSGSNEQFF. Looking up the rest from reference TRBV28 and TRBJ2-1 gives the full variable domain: DVKVTQSSRYLVKRTGEKVFLECVQDMDHENMFWYRQDPGLGLRLIYFSYDVKMKEKGDIPEGYSVSREKKERFSLILESASTNQTSMYLCASSFRGSGSNEQFFGPGTRLTVL.

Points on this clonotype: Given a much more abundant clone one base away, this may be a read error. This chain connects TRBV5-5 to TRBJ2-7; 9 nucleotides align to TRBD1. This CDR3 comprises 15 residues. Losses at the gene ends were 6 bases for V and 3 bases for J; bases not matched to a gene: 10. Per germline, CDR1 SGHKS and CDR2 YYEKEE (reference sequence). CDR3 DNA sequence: TGTGCCAGCAACTTAAGCGGGACAGGGAACTACGAGCAGTACTTC. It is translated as CASNLSGTGNYEQYF.

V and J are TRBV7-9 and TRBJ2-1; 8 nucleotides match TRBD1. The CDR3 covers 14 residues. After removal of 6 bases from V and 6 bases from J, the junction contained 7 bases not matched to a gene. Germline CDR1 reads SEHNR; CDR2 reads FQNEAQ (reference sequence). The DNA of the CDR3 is TGTGCCAGCAGGCGAGGACAGGGATCCAATGAGCAGTTCTTC. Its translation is CASRRGQGSNEQFF.

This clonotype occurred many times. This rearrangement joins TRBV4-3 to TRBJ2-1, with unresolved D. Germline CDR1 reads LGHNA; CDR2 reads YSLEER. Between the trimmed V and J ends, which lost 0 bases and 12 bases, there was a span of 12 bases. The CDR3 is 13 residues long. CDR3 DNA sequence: TGCGCCAGCAGCCAAGATAAGGGTCTTGGGCAGTTCTTC. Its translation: CASSQDKGLGQFF.

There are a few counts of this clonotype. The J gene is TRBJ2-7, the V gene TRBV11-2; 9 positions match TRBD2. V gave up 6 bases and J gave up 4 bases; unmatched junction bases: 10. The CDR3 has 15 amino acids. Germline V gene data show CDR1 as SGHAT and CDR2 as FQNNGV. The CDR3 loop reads CASSRTNSGGYEQYF. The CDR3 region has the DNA TGTGCCAGCAGTCGCACAAATAGCGGGGGTTACGAGCAGTACTTC.

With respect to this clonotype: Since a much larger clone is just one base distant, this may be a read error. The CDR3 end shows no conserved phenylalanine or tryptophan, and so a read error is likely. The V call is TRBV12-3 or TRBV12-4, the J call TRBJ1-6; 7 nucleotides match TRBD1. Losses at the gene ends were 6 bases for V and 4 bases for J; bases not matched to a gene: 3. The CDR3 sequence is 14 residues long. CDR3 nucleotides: TGTGCCAGCAGGGAACAGGGGTATAATTCACCCCTCCACCTT. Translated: CASREQGYNSPLHL.

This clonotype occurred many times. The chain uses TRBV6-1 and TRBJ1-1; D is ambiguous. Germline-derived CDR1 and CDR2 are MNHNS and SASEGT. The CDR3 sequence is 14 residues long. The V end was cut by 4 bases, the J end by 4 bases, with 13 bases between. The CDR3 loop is CASSVEGTGTEAFF. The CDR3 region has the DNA TGTGCCAGCAGTGTTGAGGGAACGGGCACTGAAGCTTTCTTT.

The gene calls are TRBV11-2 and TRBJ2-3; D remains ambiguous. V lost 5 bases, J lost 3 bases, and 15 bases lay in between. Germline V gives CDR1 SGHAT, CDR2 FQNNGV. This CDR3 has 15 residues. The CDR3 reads CASSLNTVNTDTQYF. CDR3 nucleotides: TGTGCCAGCAGCCTGAATACAGTGAATACAGATACGCAGTATTTT. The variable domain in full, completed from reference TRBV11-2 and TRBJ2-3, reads EAGVAQSPRYKIIEKRQSVAFWCNPISGHATLYWYQQILGQGPKLLIQFQNNGVVDDSQLPKDRFSAERLKGVDSTLKIQPAKLEDSAVYLCASSLNTVNTDTQYFGPGTRLTVL.

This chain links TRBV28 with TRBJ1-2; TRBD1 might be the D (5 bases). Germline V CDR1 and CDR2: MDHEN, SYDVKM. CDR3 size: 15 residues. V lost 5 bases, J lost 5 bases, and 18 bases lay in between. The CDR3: CASSTDSGDAYGYTF. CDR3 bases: TGTGCCAGCAGTACCGACAGCGGAGACGCATATGGCTACACCTTC.

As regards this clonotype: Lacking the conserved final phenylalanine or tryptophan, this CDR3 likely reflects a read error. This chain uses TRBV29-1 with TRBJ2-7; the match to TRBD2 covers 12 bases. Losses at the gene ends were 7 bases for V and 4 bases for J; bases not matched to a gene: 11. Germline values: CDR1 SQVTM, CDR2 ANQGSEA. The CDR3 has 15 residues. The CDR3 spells CSANLLAGGLYEQYI. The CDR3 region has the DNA TGCAGCGCTAACCTACTAGCGGGAGGTCTTTACGAGCAGTACATC.

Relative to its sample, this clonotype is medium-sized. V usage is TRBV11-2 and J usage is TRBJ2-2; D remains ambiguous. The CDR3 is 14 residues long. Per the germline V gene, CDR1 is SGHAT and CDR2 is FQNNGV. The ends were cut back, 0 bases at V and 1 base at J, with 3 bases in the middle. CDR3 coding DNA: TGTGCCAGCAGCTTAGATCTGAACACCGGGGAGCTGTTTTTT. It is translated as CASSLDLNTGELFF. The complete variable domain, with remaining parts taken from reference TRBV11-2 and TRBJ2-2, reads EAGVAQSPRYKIIEKRQSVAFWCNPISGHATLYWYQQILGQGPKLLIQFQNNGVVDDSQLPKDRFSAERLKGVDSTLKIQPAKLEDSAVYLCASSLDLNTGELFFGEGSRLTVL.

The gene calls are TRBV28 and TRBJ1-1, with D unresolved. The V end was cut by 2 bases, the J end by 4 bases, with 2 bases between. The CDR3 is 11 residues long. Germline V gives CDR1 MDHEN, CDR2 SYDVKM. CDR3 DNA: TGTGCCAGCAGTTTACGCACTGAAGCTTTCTTT. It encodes CASSLRTEAFF. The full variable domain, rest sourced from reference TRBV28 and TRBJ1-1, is DVKVTQSSRYLVKRTGEKVFLECVQDMDHENMFWYRQDPGLGLRLIYFSYDVKMKEKGDIPEGYSVSREKKERFSLILESASTNQTSMYLCASSLRTEAFFGQGTRLTVV.